The source of this T cell receptor beta chain is a study of blood T cells in healthy people across ages. Study-wide context: In model experiments, template switching was able to capture about one barcoded beta molecule for every two T cells that were present. General study results and limits: Strongly correlated with naive T cell percentage was TCR beta diversity.

Together with a sample-barcoded 5' primer, a J-beta primer mix was included in a second PCR lasting roughly 6 to 12 cycles. MiXCR was run by TCRdb on the 5' RACE reads, yielding one entry per CDR3 protein. The table has about 680,000 distinct CDR3 sequences, roughly 50% seen once. Comment on this clonotype: Its antigen is currently unknown.

This clonotype was obtained from a woman in her sixties in good health. The sample comprised blood.

Here the CDR3 DNA reads TGTGCCAGCAGCGCCGACAGGGGTACCTACGAGCAGTACTTC. As protein: CASSADRGTYEQYF. The chain combines TRBV9 with TRBJ2-7; 8 positions agree with TRBD1. CDR1 and CDR2 (germline): SGDLS, YYNGEE. The V and J ends lost 3 bases and 2 bases, in that order; junction bases with no gene match: 4. CDR3 length: 14 residues.